This T cell receptor beta chain comes out of a study of neoadjuvant nivolumab and ipilimumab in lung cancer. Study as a whole: The combination arm added day-1 ipilimumab 1 mg/kg to nivolumab 3 mg/kg on days 1, 15, 29.

Study-wide results and caveats: Resected-tumor TCR richness correlated positively with pretherapy blood richness. Compared with tumor-adjacent uninvolved lung, resected tumors showed greater richness and clonality.

Germline CDR1 and CDR2: SGHRS and YFSETQ. Trimming stripped 0 bases from V and 8 bases from J, with 9 bases between. The CDR3 is made up of 13 amino acids. On this clone itself: Its specificity is unknown.

Measured with immunoSEQ multiplex PCR; TCRdb has only the in-frame clones, and not every one. The sample shows over 3,000 clones, around 88% of them seen only once. This receptor was obtained from an adult with non-small cell lung cancer. This material consisted of tumor tissue, taken after neoadjuvant nivolumab, alone or with ipilimumab, at or shortly before surgery. The gene calls are TRBV5-1 and TRBJ1-5; no clear D gene. CDR3 in amino acids: CASSLEGLEPQHF. Written as DNA, the CDR3 is TGCGCCAGCAGCTTGGAAGGGTTAGAGCCCCAGCATTTT.